The rows below give T cell receptor beta chains drawn from one sample of a study of STAT3 mutations in large granular lymphocyte leukemia. Here immunoSEQ multiplex PCR was the method, and the copy in TCRdb shows in-frame clones only, minus some. This table holds 3,500 to 5,000 clones, over 80% found once. Sequencing was done on a sample of peripheral blood mononuclear cells. The receptors derive from a boy under 18 with T-cell large granular lymphocyte leukemia. Some clones in this sample may be carry-over from other donors' samples. CDR3s include the opening cysteine and the closing phenylalanine or tryptophan. D genes are given only for firm matches. Some rows have no size entry. The others give once, few or many, or a class for an expanded clone.

J gene	V gene	clone size	D gene	CDR3 DNA	CDR3 protein
TRBJ2-5	TRBV29-1	once	TRBD2	TGCAGCGCCCGCGGGGGAGGGTCTCCAGAGACCCAGTACTTC	CSARGGGSPETQYF
TRBJ2-7	TRBV5-1	few	-	TGCGCCAGCAGCGTACACGGCGGGCTAAGCTCCTACGAGCAGTACTTC	CASSVHGGLSSYEQYF
TRBJ1-2	TRBV5-1	-	-	TGCGCCAGCAGCTTGGACAGGGCTAACTATGGCTACACCTTC	CASSLDRANYGYTF
TRBJ2-7	TRBV7-9	-	-	TGTGCCAGCAGTATAGGGGCTGTCTCCTACGAGCAGTACTTC	CASSIGAVSYEQYF
TRBJ2-7	TRBV7-6	-	TRBD1	TGTGCCAGCAGCTCCAGACCGGACAGGGGGCGAAGTACGAGGTACGAGCAGTACTTC	CASSSRPDRGRSTRYEQYF
TRBJ1-2	TRBV12-5	-	-	TGTGCTAGTGGTTTGGCCAGGGGATTCTTCTATGGCTACACCTTC	CASGLARGFFYGYTF
TRBJ1-1	TRBV12-5	-	-	TGTGCTAGTGGTCCGGAGTGGCAGGGAGGCGCTTTCTTT	CASGPEWQGGAFF
TRBJ2-7	TRBV7-9	few	-	TGTGCCAGCAGCCAAGAGACTGGGAAGCAGTACTTC	CASSQETGKQYF
TRBJ2-3	TRBV19	-	TRBD1	TGTGCCAGTAGTATGGGACAGGGACACCAATATAGCACAGATACGCAGTATTTT	CASSMGQGHQYSTDTQYF
TRBJ2-5	TRBV7-9	medium-sized	-	TGTGCCAGCAGCTTAGCTAGCCAAGAGACCCAGTACTTC	CASSLASQETQYF
TRBJ2-7	TRBV29-1	-	-	TGCAGCGTTAGGTCCGGGAGCTCCTACGAGCAGTACTTC	CSVRSGSSYEQYF
TRBJ2-7	TRBV7-9	few	-	TGTGCCAGCAGCGGGACTCCAACCTACGAGCAGTACTTC	CASSGTPTYEQYF
TRBJ2-1	TRBV5-1	-	-	TGCGCCAGCAGCGCACAGGGTAATGAGCAGTTCTTC	CASSAQGNEQFF
TRBJ1-6	TRBV6-6	few	-	TGTGCCAGCAGTCTCCGCGACTATTCACCCCTCCACTTT	CASSLRDYSPLHF
TRBJ2-5	TRBV9	-	-	TGTGCCAGCAGCGAGGGGAACTACGTAGAGACCCAGTACTTC	CASSEGNYVETQYF
TRBJ2-5	TRBV7-9	-	TRBD2	TGTGCCAGCAGCCGAGGCGGCGGGAGGTTAGAGACCCAGTACTTC	CASSRGGGRLETQYF
TRBJ2-7	TRBV25-1	-	-	TGTGCCAGCATCAAGAGCCACAGCTCCTACGAGCAGTACTTC	CASIKSHSSYEQYF
TRBJ1-1	TRBV7-6	-	-	TGTGCCAGCAGCTTAAGCGTGAACACTGAAGCTTTCTTT	CASSLSVNTEAFF
TRBJ2-5	TRBV5-5	-	-	TGTGCCAGCAGCTTGTGGTACAAACAAGAGACCCAGTACTTC	CASSLWYKQETQYF
TRBJ1-5	TRBV5-8	once	-	TGTGCCAGCAGCTTGGGCACAATATTCAATCAGCCCCAGCATTTT	CASSLGTIFNQPQHF
TRBJ1-6	TRBV6-1	-	-	TGTGCCAGCAAGGAAGCTTTGGGTTCACCCCTCCACTTT	CASKEALGSPLHF
TRBJ1-2	TRBV29-1	-	-	TGCAGCGTTGAGGACTTCTCCGGCTACACCTTC	CSVEDFSGYTF
TRBJ1-2	TRBV30	-	-	TGTGCCTGGAGTAACGGGCCAGGGTCGATTGGCTACACCTTC	CAWSNGPGSIGYTF
TRBJ1-5	TRBV12-5	-	-	TGTGCTAGTGGTAGTGGGGGGGTCGCTCAGCCCCAGCATTTT	CASGSGGVAQPQHF
TRBJ2-7	TRBV2	-	TRBD2	TGTGCCAGCAGTGATAGGACTAGCGGCGTCTACGAGCAGTACTTC	CASSDRTSGVYEQYF
TRBJ2-1	TRBV29-1	-	-	TGCAGCGTTGAGTCCGGGGCCGATGAGCAGTTCTTC	CSVESGADEQFF
TRBJ1-5	TRBV7-2	-	-	TGTGCCAGCAGCCGAAGATCCACACAGCCCCAGCATTTT	CASSRRSTQPQHF
TRBJ1-2	TRBV7-9	few	-	TGTGCCAGCAGCTTAGTATATGGATCCTATGGCTACACCTTC	CASSLVYGSYGYTF
TRBJ2-5	TRBV18	-	-	TGTGCCAGCTCACCACCTGGGGGGTTGGAGACCCAGTACTTC	CASSPPGGLETQYF
TRBJ2-3	TRBV5-1	-	TRBD2	TGCGCCAGCAGCAGCGGGGGCACAGATACGCAGTATTTT	CASSSGGTDTQYF
TRBJ2-3	TRBV6-4	-	TRBD1	TGTGCCACCGGGACAGGGGGCACAGATACGCAGTATTTT	CATGTGGTDTQYF